Shown below are 20 T cell receptor beta chains from a single sample sequenced in a study of cytotoxic CD8 clonotypes in ibrutinib-treated CLL. TCRdb's copy holds only in-frame clones and misses some; the assay was immunoSEQ multiplex PCR. The table records over 150,000 clones, about two thirds of them present only once. Sequencing was performed on PBMCs, taken after 24 months of ibrutinib treatment. The receptors stem from a human donor with chronic lymphocytic leukemia.

V gene TRBV7-2 combines with J gene TRBJ2-5; TRBD2 matches 10 bases. CDR1 SGHTA and CDR2 FQGNSA come from the germline V gene. The CDR3 runs to 15 residues. After removal of 2 bases from V and 4 bases from J, the junction contained 4 bases not matched to a gene. CDR3 sequence: CASSLTPSGRETQYF. The CDR3 DNA follows: TGTGCCAGCAGCTTAACGCCTAGCGGGAGAGAGACCCAGTACTTC.

The V and J genes are TRBV5-1 and TRBJ2-7; 8 nucleotides agree with TRBD2. The CDR3 contains 17 residues. Unmatched junction bases numbered 16, after V lost 4 bases and J lost 4 bases. CDR1 and CDR2 (germline): SGHRS, YFSETQ. CDR3 coding DNA: TGCGCCAGCAGCCCCAATTTCCCCCCCGGGAGGGAATACGAGCAGTACTTC. It translates to CASSPNFPPGREYEQYF.

The chain employs TRBV30 and TRBJ1-2, with a possible D match to TRBD1 (5 bases). Germline lookup yields CDR1 GTSNPN and CDR2 SVGIG (reference sequence). The CDR3 runs to 14 residues. The V gene lost 0 bases and the J gene lost 7 bases, with 15 bases spanning the gap. The CDR3, as DNA: TGTGCCTGGAGTGTACTTCAGGGCATGGGTGGCTACACCTTC. It specifies CAWSVLQGMGGYTF.

The gene calls are TRBV5-4 and TRBJ1-4, with no clear D. This CDR3 has 19 amino acids. The V end lost 0 bases, the J end lost 0 bases, and 18 bases lay between the germline ends. Germline CDR1 and CDR2: SGHNT and YYREEE (reference sequence). This CDR3 is CASSLAGSQKLATNEKLFF. Here the CDR3 DNA reads TGTGCCAGCAGCTTGGCCGGCAGCCAGAAACTGGCAACTAATGAAAAACTGTTTTTT.

The chain has TRBV9 and TRBJ1-3; D unclear. CDR3 length equals 14 residues. Trimming stripped 4 bases from V and 5 bases from J, with 13 bases between. Germline V gene sequence: CDR1 SGDLS, CDR2 YYNGEE. Here the CDR3 reads CASSPFTSRNTIYF. The DNA of the CDR3 is TGTGCCAGCAGCCCCTTTACGTCGAGAAACACCATATATTTT.

This clone has just one count. The chain uses TRBV19 and TRBJ1-6, with D hard to call. This CDR3 has 14 residues. Germline V gene sequence: CDR1 LNHDA, CDR2 SQIVND (reference sequence). V was clipped by 5 bases and J by 11 bases, with 16 bases between them. CDR3 protein: CASSPRTQVTPLHF. The CDR3, as DNA: TGTGCCAGTAGTCCCCGGACCCAAGTTACACCCCTCCACTTT.

This clone was seen more than once but under ten times. The chain couples TRBV7-2 to TRBJ2-3; D uncertain. The CDR3 runs to 17 residues. Trimming shortened V by 0 bases and J by 0 bases, and 13 bases separated the two germline ends. CDR1 is SGHTA, CDR2 FQGNSA, per germline. The CDR3 protein is CASSLAYRLTSTDTQYF. The CDR3 DNA reads TGTGCCAGCAGCTTAGCGTATCGGCTAACTAGCACAGATACGCAGTATTTT.

The rearrangement uses TRBV18 and TRBJ1-2, with TRBD1 as a possible D gene (6 bases). The CDR3 is made up of 15 amino acids. Per germline, CDR1 KGHSH and CDR2 LQKENI. V was cut by 3 bases and J by 6 bases, with 17 bases left in between. The CDR3 sequence: CASSPNREGSNGYTF. The CDR3 DNA reads as TGTGCCAGCTCACCCAACAGGGAAGGCAGTAATGGCTACACCTTC.

The rearrangement uses TRBV19 and TRBJ1-2; D is uncertain. The CDR3 length is 16 residues. Between the trimmed V and J ends, which lost 1 base and 0 bases, there was a span of 12 bases. Per germline, CDR1 LNHDA and CDR2 SQIVND (reference sequence). The CDR3 is CASSIGFGKANYGYTF. CDR3 nucleotide sequence: TGTGCCAGTAGTATAGGGTTCGGCAAAGCTAACTATGGCTACACCTTC.

This clone was observed a few times. The V call is TRBV4-2, the J call TRBJ1-1, with 9 positions matching TRBD1. J was trimmed by 1 base and V by 1 base; bases with no gene match: 1. The CDR3 consists of 15 residues. The V gene's germline CDR1 is LGHNA and CDR2 YNFKEQ. For the CDR3, the DNA is TGTGCCAGCAGCCAAGGGGGACAGGGGAACACTGAAGCTTTCTTT. Protein product: CASSQGGQGNTEAFF.

This chain connects TRBV6-5 to TRBJ2-5; weak D call: TRBD1 (6 bases). The tail of the sequence fits TRBJ2-7 better, so the J call may be wrong. From germline, CDR1 is MNHEY and CDR2 SVGAGI. The CDR3 is 14 amino acids. CDR3 amino acids: CASSYRLQGYEQYF. CDR3 coding DNA: TGTGCCAGCAGTTACCGACTACAGGGCTACGAGCAGTACTTC.

This clone showed up many times. The V and J genes are TRBV5-4 and TRBJ1-1; D is unresolved. Trimming took 2 bases from V and 6 from J, leaving 17 bases between them. CDR1 is SGHNT, CDR2 YYREEE, per germline (reference sequence). The CDR3 is 15 residues long. As DNA, the CDR3 is TGTGCCAGCAGCTTAGATCCCGGGTTTCGGGCTGAAGCTTTCTTT. This translates into CASSLDPGFRAEAFF.

This chain uses TRBV7-2 with TRBJ2-7; no clear D. Trimming removed 4 bases at V and 3 bases at J, with 13 bases between. Looked up from germline, CDR1 is SGHTA and CDR2 is FQGNSA. This CDR3 comprises 14 residues. The CDR3 region is CASSSYGADYEQYF. CDR3 nucleotide sequence: TGTGCCAGCAGCTCTTACGGAGCAGACTACGAGCAGTACTTC.

The chain is built from TRBV10-3 and TRBJ1-2; TRBD1 might be the D (5 bases). The CDR3 consists of 14 residues. The V end was cut by 8 bases, the J end by 8 bases, with 21 bases between. CDR1 is ENHRY, CDR2 SYGVKD, per germline. CDR3 in amino acids: CAIGRDGNIEGYTF. The CDR3 coding sequence is TGTGCCATCGGTCGGGACGGCAATATAGAAGGCTACACCTTC.

The J gene is TRBJ2-7, the V gene TRBV10-3, with 9 bases that match TRBD1. Trimming removed 2 bases from V and 2 bases from J; junction bases left unmatched: 1. The CDR3 loop spans 14 amino acids. Germline values: CDR1 ENHRY, CDR2 SYGVKD. The CDR3 protein is CAISETGGPYEQYF. The CDR3 region has the DNA TGTGCCATCAGTGAGACAGGGGGCCCCTACGAGCAGTACTTC.

This chain links TRBV5-1 with TRBJ2-6; D is possibly TRBD1 (6 bases). Per the germline V gene, CDR1 is SGHRS and CDR2 is YFSETQ. Trimming took 4 bases from V and 0 from J, leaving 11 bases between them. The CDR3 sequence is 16 residues long. Here the CDR3 reads CASSLLQGSGANVLTF. In DNA, the CDR3 is TGCGCCAGCAGCCTTTTACAGGGCTCTGGGGCCAACGTCCTGACTTTC.

This chain joins TRBV18 and TRBJ2-3; D may be TRBD2 (6 bases). Germline CDR1 KGHSH, CDR2 LQKENI. Trimming removed 3 bases from V and 3 bases from J, with 16 bases in between. CDR3 length: 16 amino acids. CDR3 in amino acids: CASSPSLADTTDTQYF. Here the CDR3 DNA reads TGTGCCAGCTCACCGTCTTTAGCGGACACAACAGATACGCAGTATTTT.

The gene calls are TRBV9 and TRBJ2-7; possibly TRBD1 or TRBD2 for D (5 bases each). Germline V CDR1 and CDR2: SGDLS, YYNGEE. V lost 3 bases and J 3 bases, leaving 13 bases between the germline ends. This CDR3 region has 14 residues. CDR3 coding DNA: TGTGCCAGCAGCGCTAGAGGGACCTTCTACGAGCAGTACTTC. It is translated as CASSARGTFYEQYF.

This chain links TRBV19 with TRBJ2-3; D possibly corresponds to TRBD2 (7 bases). CDR1 is LNHDA, CDR2 SQIVND, per germline (reference sequence). Trimming removed 3 bases at V and 3 bases at J, with 16 bases between. The CDR3 loop spans 16 amino acids. CDR3 DNA: TGTGCCAGTAGTATCACCCAACAGGGAGGGACAGATACGCAGTATTTT. Protein: CASSITQQGGTDTQYF.

As DNA, the CDR3 is TGTGCCAGTAGCCGCCACAGGGGAGGACAGCCCCAGCATTTT. This encodes CASSRHRGGQPQHF. The V and J genes are TRBV19 and TRBJ1-5, with 7 nucleotides matching TRBD1. The CDR3 extends over 14 amino acids. In germline, CDR1 is LNHDA, CDR2 SQIVND (reference sequence). The ends lost 6 bases at V and 7 bases at J; junction bases unmatched: 9.